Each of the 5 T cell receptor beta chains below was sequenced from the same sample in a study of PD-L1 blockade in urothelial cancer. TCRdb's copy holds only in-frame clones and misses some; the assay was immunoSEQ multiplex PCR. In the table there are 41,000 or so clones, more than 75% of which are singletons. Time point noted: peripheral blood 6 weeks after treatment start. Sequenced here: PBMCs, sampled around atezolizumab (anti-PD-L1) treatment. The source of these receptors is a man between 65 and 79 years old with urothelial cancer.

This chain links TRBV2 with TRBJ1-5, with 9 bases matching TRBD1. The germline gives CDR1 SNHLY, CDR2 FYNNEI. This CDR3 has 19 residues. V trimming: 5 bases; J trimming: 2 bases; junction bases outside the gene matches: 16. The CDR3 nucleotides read TGTGCCAGCAGTTACAAGGACAGGGGTATGAATTATGGCAATCAGCCCCAGCATTTT. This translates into CASSYKDRGMNYGNQPQHF.

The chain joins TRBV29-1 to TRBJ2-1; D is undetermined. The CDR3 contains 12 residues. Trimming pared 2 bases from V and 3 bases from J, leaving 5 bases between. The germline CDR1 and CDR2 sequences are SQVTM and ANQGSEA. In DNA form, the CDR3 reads TGCAGCGTTGAACGAGTCTACAATGAGCAGTTCTTC. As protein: CSVERVYNEQFF.

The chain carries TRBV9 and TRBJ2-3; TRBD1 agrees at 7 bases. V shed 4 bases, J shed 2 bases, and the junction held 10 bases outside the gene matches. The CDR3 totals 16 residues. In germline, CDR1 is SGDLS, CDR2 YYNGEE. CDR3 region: CASSFTGQDPTDTQYF. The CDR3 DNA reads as TGTGCCAGCAGCTTCACAGGACAGGATCCCACAGATACGCAGTATTTT.

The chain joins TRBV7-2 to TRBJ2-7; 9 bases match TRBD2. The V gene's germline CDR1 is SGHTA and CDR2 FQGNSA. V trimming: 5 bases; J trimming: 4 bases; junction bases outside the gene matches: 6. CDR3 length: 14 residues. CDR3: CASSVTSGGYEQYF. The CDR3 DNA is TGTGCCAGCAGCGTGACTAGCGGAGGGTACGAGCAGTACTTC.

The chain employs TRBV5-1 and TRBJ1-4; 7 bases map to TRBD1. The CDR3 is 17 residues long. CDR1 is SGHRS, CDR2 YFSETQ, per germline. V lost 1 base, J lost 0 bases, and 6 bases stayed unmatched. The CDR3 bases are TGCGCCAGCAGCTTGATGGGGCAGGGGGCAACTAATGAAAAACTGTTTTTT. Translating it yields CASSLMGQGATNEKLFF.